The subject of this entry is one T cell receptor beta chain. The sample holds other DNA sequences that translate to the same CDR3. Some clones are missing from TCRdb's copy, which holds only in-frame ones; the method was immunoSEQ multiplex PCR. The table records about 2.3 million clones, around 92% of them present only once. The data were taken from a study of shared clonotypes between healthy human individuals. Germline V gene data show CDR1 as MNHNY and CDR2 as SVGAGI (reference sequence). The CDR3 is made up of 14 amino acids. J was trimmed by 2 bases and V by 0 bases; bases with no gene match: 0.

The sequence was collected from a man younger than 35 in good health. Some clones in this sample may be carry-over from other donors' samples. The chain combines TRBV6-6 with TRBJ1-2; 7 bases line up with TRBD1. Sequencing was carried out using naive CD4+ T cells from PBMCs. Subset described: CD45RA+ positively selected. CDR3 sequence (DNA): TGTGCCAGCAGTTACTCGACAGGGAACTATGGCTACACCTTC. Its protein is CASSYSTGNYGYTF.